The clone carrying this T cell receptor beta chain was observed a few times. The antigen remains undetermined. The source of the sample is a study of persistence of HIV-infected CD4 T cells. V was cut by 5 bases and J by 3 bases, with 8 bases left in between. CDR3 length: 12 residues. CDR1 and CDR2 from the germline V gene are SNHLY and FYNNEI. The immunoSEQ assay was version 4, run in survey mode. Here immunoSEQ multiplex PCR was the method, and the copy in TCRdb shows in-frame clones only, minus some. Of around 40,000 clones in the sample, around 90% were seen once. Anti-CD3/anti-CD28 beads served as a nonspecific positive control stimulus. CD4+ T cells upregulating both CD40 ligand and CD69 were sorted as responding cells.

V usage is TRBV2 and J usage is TRBJ2-7; the D gene is possibly TRBD1 (6 bases). Sequencing used CD4+ T cells sorted from PBMCs after roughly 18-hour stimulation, obtained from a patient who received antiretroviral therapy. The receptor was isolated from an adult woman with HIV who was CMV-seropositive. The CDR3 protein is CASSLQGYEQYV. DNA of the CDR3: TGTGCCAGCAGTTTACAGGGCTACGAGCAGTACGTC.